This TCR beta chain was recorded in a study of blood T cell repertoires in COVID-19 (dated by TCRdb to 2018 to 2021). For the study in its entirety: The collaborator samples originated in the United States, Italy and Spain and spanned the acute and convalescent phases of COVID-19. The prospective study material was composed of cDNA or gDNA derived from T cells, B-cell-depleted T cells, or PBMCs. Deeply sampled blood TCRbeta repertoires from subjects exposed to, actively infected with, or recovered from COVID-19 were included in the dataset. The repertoires were released in a freely available public database meant as a resource for research on the immune response to SARS-CoV-2. The samples were drawn from the first 160 participants of the ongoing ImmuneRACE study and from 1,200 or so subjects provided by 6 global collaborators. The sample metadata nearly always contained a de-identified subject ID, COVID-19 status, age in years and sex. Where available, HLA class I and class II types were obtained from metadata supplied by the sample provider rather than from assay-based typing.

As to this clone: Its antigen is still unknown. No base quality information exists; no much larger clone differs at one position.

Findings and caveats that apply to the study as a whole: Clinical and demographic metadata were provided uncurated, with the amount varying by source and participant.

Sequences ENHRY (CDR1) and SYGVKD (CDR2) are obtained from the germline V gene. Trimming accounts for 2 bases at V and 7 bases at J, while the number of junction bases matched to no gene is 10. The CDR3 contains 15 residues, cysteine and phenylalanine counted. The read is trimmed to its CDR3 DNA, 45 bases read in frame from base 1. Collaborating institutions collected whole blood in K2EDTA tubes following their own protocols. For TCRbeta analysis, collaborators shipped samples in one of three forms: frozen whole blood, isolated PBMCs, or DNA extracted from either of those sample types. TCRbeta CDR3 regions were amplified from genomic DNA using the immunoSEQ Assay, a bias-controlled multiplex PCR. Regarding the original processing steps: The number of nucleated cells in each sample was estimated from the amplification of reference gene primers within the assay. Sequence reads were collapsed and filtered to measure the absolute abundance of every unique TCRbeta CDR3 rearrangement. For each sample, productive Simpson clonality was calculated as the square root of Simpson's diversity index over productive rearrangements. The immuneACCESS repertoire file appears here via TCRdb, limited to in-frame rearrangements. These files lack a portion of the clones; in checked studies, under half of the deficit traces to unresolved V genes, and the cause of the others is not known. The V and J calls and clone size come from that table; D and trimming were worked out from the DNA. The sample table contains about 160,000 clones; only one count was recorded for about nine tenths of them. Clones ranked in the top ten supply 4% of the sample.

This clonotype was obtained from a woman in her 70s with acute or convalescent COVID-19. Input material: peripheral blood. The chain employs TRBV10-3 and TRBJ1-2, with 7 central nucleotides matching TRBD1. The sequenced DNA: TGTGCCATCAGTGAGGATCCGACAGGGTTTATTGGCTACACCTTC. It translates as CAISEDPTGFIGYTF.